The next 20 T cell receptor beta chains were all read from a single sample in a study of cytomegalovirus exposure and HLA in healthy donors. PCR primers comprised 60 Vbeta and 13 Jbeta primers. Here immunoSEQ multiplex PCR was the method, and the copy in TCRdb shows in-frame clones only, minus some. This table has some 130,000 clones, around 80% appearing once. The sample consisted of PBMCs. These receptors were collected from a man younger than 45 in good health.

The V and J genes are TRBV4-3 and TRBJ2-1; 12 positions match TRBD2. The CDR3 loop spans 15 amino acids. Trimming took 2 bases from V and 7 from J; bases not matched to a gene: 3. Germline loops: CDR1 LGHNA, CDR2 YSLEER. The CDR3, as DNA: TGCGCCAGCAGCCAAACTAGCGGGAGGTCGAATGAGCAGTTCTTC. It yields the protein CASSQTSGRSNEQFF.

For this clone: At one boundary the junction diverges from the germline segment, which might be a read error. This rearrangement joins TRBV11-2 to TRBJ2-2, with a tentative D call TRBD2 (7 bases). The CDR3 loop spans 15 amino acids. Germline CDR1 SGHAT, CDR2 FQNNGV. CDR3 bases: TGCGCCAGCAGCCAACTAACAGGGACTAACGGGGAGCTGTTTTTT. Translated: CASSQLTGTNGELFF.

The genes are TRBV2 and TRBJ1-5; D gene uncertain. Deletions cut 6 bases from V and 0 bases from J, with 15 bases between. Germline V lookup: CDR1 SNHLY, CDR2 FYNNEI. This CDR3 region has 16 residues. CDR3: CASSGDTPYSNQPQHF. In DNA, the CDR3 is TGTGCCAGCAGCGGCGACACTCCTTATAGCAATCAGCCCCAGCATTTT. The full variable domain, completed using reference TRBV2 and TRBJ1-5, is EPEVTQTPSHQVTQMGQEVILRCVPISNHLYFYWYRQILGQKVEFLVSFYNNEISEKSEIFDDQFSVERPDGSNFTLKIRSTKLEDSAMYFCASSGDTPYSNQPQHFGDGTRLSIL.

The chain joins TRBV5-1 to TRBJ2-1; 12 bases align to TRBD1. Trimming took 4 bases from V and 7 from J; bases not matched to a gene: 6. This CDR3 has 15 amino acids. Germline CDR1 and CDR2: SGHRS and YFSETQ. CDR3 coding DNA: TGCGCCAGCAGCCCGGGACAGGGGGCTATAAATGAGCAGTTCTTC. Its translation is CASSPGQGAINEQFF.

The chain links TRBV27 to TRBJ1-2; TRBD1 matches at 8 bases. With 5 bases clipped from V and 6 bases from J, the junction kept 11 bases outside the gene matches. The germline V gene has CDR1 MNHEY and CDR2 SMNVEV (reference sequence). The CDR3 runs 15 residues. CDR3 DNA sequence: TGTGCCAGCAGTCTCGACAGGGGAAGCCTTGATGGCTACACCTTC. Protein: CASSLDRGSLDGYTF.

This chain uses TRBV13 with TRBJ2-2; 8 bases agree with TRBD2. V lost 1 base to trimming and J lost 0 bases; unmatched junction nucleotides: 1. Germline lookup yields CDR1 PRHDT and CDR2 FYEKMQ (reference sequence). This CDR3 is built from 16 residues. The CDR3 region has the DNA TGTGCCAGCAGCTTAGACGGGAGGGCGAACACCGGGGAGCTGTTTTTT. This codes for CASSLDGRANTGELFF. The full variable domain, with the rest looked up from reference TRBV13 and TRBJ2-2, is AAGVIQSPRHLIKEKRETATLKCYPIPRHDTVYWYQQGPGQDPQFLISFYEKMQSDKGSIPDRFSAQQFSDYHSELNMSSLELGDSALYFCASSLDGRANTGELFFGEGSRLTVL.

The chain couples TRBV15 to TRBJ1-5; a weak D match, TRBD1 (5 bases). Looked up from germline, CDR1 is LNHNV and CDR2 is YYDKDF (reference sequence). The V and J ends lost 0 bases and 3 bases respectively, with 9 bases between them. The CDR3 has 15 amino acids. In nucleotides, the CDR3 is TGTGCCACCAGCAGAGATCCCGGACACAATCAGCCCCAGCATTTT. Translated, it gives CATSRDPGHNQPQHF.

J is TRBJ2-7 and V is TRBV7-9, with 7 bases aligning to TRBD2. With 5 bases clipped from V and 1 base from J, the junction kept 11 bases outside the gene matches. CDR3 length: 16 residues. Germline-derived CDR1 and CDR2 are SEHNR and FQNEAQ (reference sequence). The CDR3 nucleotides read TGTGCCAGCAGCCAAGAGTCCCTAGCGGTATCCTACGAGCAGTACTTC. Translation: CASSQESLAVSYEQYF.

The CDR3, as DNA: TGTGCCAGCAGCCTACCAAGCTTACGACTAGCGGGAGTCGGCGGGGAGCTGTTTTTT. Its protein is CASSLPSLRLAGVGGELFF. The chain has TRBV7-6 and TRBJ2-2; TRBD2 matches 12 bases. The CDR3 is made up of 19 amino acids. Germline lookup yields CDR1 SGHVS and CDR2 FNYEAQ. V was clipped by 5 bases and J by 7 bases; unmatched bases: 17.

CDR3 loop: CASSLGAATQYF. In nucleotides, the CDR3 is TGTGCCAGCAGCTTAGGCGCGGCTACGCAGTATTTT. The V and J genes are TRBV7-9 and TRBJ2-3; the D is unclear. Germline CDR1 SEHNR, CDR2 FQNEAQ (reference sequence). This CDR3 contains 12 residues. The V gene lost 1 base and the J gene lost 8 bases, with 7 bases spanning the gap.

This clone came up a few times. This chain links TRBV7-6 with TRBJ1-1; 11 bases line up with TRBD1. The CDR3 spans 15 residues. V gave up 4 bases and J gave up 5 bases; unmatched junction bases: 6. From germline, CDR1 is SGHVS and CDR2 FNYEAQ. The DNA of the CDR3 is TGTGCCAGCAGCTACCTCGGACAGGGGGCAACTGAAGCTTTCTTT. This codes for CASSYLGQGATEAFF.

The chain carries TRBV6-6 and TRBJ1-1; perhaps TRBD1 as D (5 bases). The CDR3 length is 15 residues. The germline V gene encodes CDR1 MNHNY and CDR2 SVGAGI (reference sequence). V dropped 5 bases and J dropped 0 bases, with 13 bases sitting between them. CDR3 nucleotide sequence: TGTGCCAGCAGTGGTCCTAGGGGTGTGAACACTGAAGCTTTCTTT. Residues: CASSGPRGVNTEAFF.

The J gene is TRBJ2-5, the V gene TRBV9; 16 bases align to TRBD2. The CDR3 is 19 amino acids. After removal of 3 bases from V and 5 bases from J, the junction contained 13 bases not matched to a gene. Germline V gives CDR1 SGDLS, CDR2 YYNGEE. CDR3 in DNA: TGTGCCAGCAGCGAGGGACTAGCGGGAGGGTACCTCGGGTCGGAGACCCAGTACTTC. It yields the protein CASSEGLAGGYLGSETQYF.

The chain is built from TRBV5-8 and TRBJ2-1, with D tentatively TRBD1 (6 bases). The CDR3 spans 15 residues. Trimming stripped 7 bases from V and 6 bases from J, with 20 bases between. The germline V gene has CDR1 SGHTS and CDR2 YDEGEE. DNA for the CDR3: TGTGCCAGCCAGGAAGGGACAAATGCTCCCAATGAGCAGTTCTTC. Protein: CASQEGTNAPNEQFF.

This clone was recorded once. CDR3 nucleotide sequence: TGTGCCAGCAGTGCTCGCAGGGGTTACCATGAGCAGTTCTTC. It translates to CASSARRGYHEQFF. V and J are TRBV6-1 and TRBJ2-1; TRBD1 is a possible D gene (6 bases). Trimming shortened V by 4 bases and J by 8 bases, and 15 bases separated the two germline ends. The CDR3 is made up of 14 amino acids. Germline-derived CDR1 and CDR2 are MNHNS and SASEGT.

V is TRBV27 and J is TRBJ2-7; 9 nucleotides agree with TRBD2. The CDR3 has 14 residues. Looked up from germline, CDR1 is MNHEY and CDR2 is SMNVEV (reference sequence). With V trimmed by 2 bases and J by 6 bases, 5 bases remained unmatched. The CDR3 nucleotides read TGTGCCAGCAGTTTAGTTAGCGGGAGTAGCGAGCAGTACTTC. Translated: CASSLVSGSSEQYF.

This clone was detected only a few times. This chain joins TRBV6-1 and TRBJ1-4; weak D call: TRBD1 (5 bases). The V end was cut by 6 bases, the J end by 8 bases, with 16 bases between. CDR1 and CDR2 (germline): MNHNS, SASEGT. CDR3 length equals 14 residues. Here the CDR3 DNA reads TGTGCCAGCAGAGACTTAAAGGGGTCCGAAAAACTGTTTTTT. It translates to CASRDLKGSEKLFF.

The chain combines TRBV7-9 with TRBJ2-7, with TRBD1 matching over 7 bases. This CDR3 region has 18 residues. Germline lookup yields CDR1 SEHNR and CDR2 FQNEAQ (reference sequence). Trimming took 5 bases from V and 4 from J; bases not matched to a gene: 20. The CDR3 here is CASSPRKGAQQIRYEQYF. CDR3 DNA: TGTGCCAGCAGCCCCCGCAAGGGGGCTCAGCAGATCCGGTACGAGCAGTACTTC.

The chain combines TRBV5-4 with TRBJ2-2; 11 bases agree with TRBD2. This CDR3 contains 14 residues. The V and J ends lost 5 bases and 7 bases, in that order; junction bases with no gene match: 4. CDR1 is SGHNT, CDR2 YYREEE, per germline (reference sequence). The CDR3 spells CASRLAGEGGELFF. CDR3 in DNA: TGTGCCAGCAGACTAGCGGGAGAAGGCGGGGAGCTGTTTTTT.

The chain couples TRBV7-3 to TRBJ2-3, with TRBD1 identical over 11 bases. Germline trimming cut 5 bases from V and 0 bases from J; bases unmatched to any gene: 10. Per the germline V gene, CDR1 is SGHTA and CDR2 is FQGTGA. This CDR3 comprises 18 residues. DNA for the CDR3: TGTGCCAGCAGCCCGGGGACAGGGGGTTTCTTCAGCACAGATACGCAGTATTTT. It specifies CASSPGTGGFFSTDTQYF.